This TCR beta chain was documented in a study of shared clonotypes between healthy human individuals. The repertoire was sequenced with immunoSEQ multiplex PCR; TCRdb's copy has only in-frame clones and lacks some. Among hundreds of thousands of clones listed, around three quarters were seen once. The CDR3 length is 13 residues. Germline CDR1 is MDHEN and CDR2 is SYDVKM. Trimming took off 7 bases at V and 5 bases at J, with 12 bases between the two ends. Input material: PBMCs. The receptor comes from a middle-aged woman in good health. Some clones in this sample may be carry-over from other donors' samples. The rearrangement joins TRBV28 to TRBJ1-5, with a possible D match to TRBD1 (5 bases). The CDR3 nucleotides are TGTGCCAGCATCTCTACCAGGGATCAGCCCCAGCATTTT. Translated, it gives CASISTRDQPQHF.